A single sample gave rise to the 22 T cell receptor beta chains below, sequenced in a study of blood T cell repertoires in COVID-19. Method: immunoSEQ multiplex PCR; TCRdb's copy keeps in-frame clones and lacks some. Among around 180,000 clones listed, 65% to 90% were seen once. Sequencing used peripheral blood. These TCRs come from a human donor in a cohort sampled during active COVID-19.

The chain is built from TRBV24-1 and TRBJ2-6; 10 bases align to TRBD1. Trimming removed 3 bases from V and 0 bases from J; junction bases left unmatched: 4. This CDR3 contains 18 residues. Germline V CDR1 and CDR2: KGHDR, SFDVKD. CDR3 sequence (DNA): TGTGCCACCAGTGATCCGGGACAGGGGTACTCTGGGGCCAACGTCCTGACTTTC. Its translation: CATSDPGQGYSGANVLTF.

Note on this clone: Other DNA sequences in the same sample also yield this CDR3. This rearrangement joins TRBV5-1 to TRBJ2-7; 9 bases map to TRBD1. Germline CDR1 SGHRS, CDR2 YFSETQ. J gave up 4 bases and V 4 bases, and 6 bases lay outside the gene matches. This CDR3 has 14 amino acids. The CDR3 here is CASSPGTGPYEQYF. DNA for the CDR3: TGCGCCAGCAGCCCCGGGACAGGGCCGTACGAGCAGTACTTC. Full variable domain (remainder filled in from reference TRBV5-1 and TRBJ2-7): KAGVTQTPRYLIKTRGQQVTLSCSPISGHRSVSWYQQTPGQGLQFLFEYFSETQRNKGNFPGRFSGRQFSNSRSEMNVSTLELGDSALYLCASSPGTGPYEQYFGPGTRLTVT.

This chain connects TRBV28 to TRBJ1-5, with 7 positions matching TRBD1. V dropped 4 bases and J dropped 2; count of bases not matched to a gene: 8. CDR1 is MDHEN and CDR2 is SYDVKM in the germline V gene. This CDR3 is built from 16 residues. The CDR3 reads CASSYLQGKGNQPQHF. DNA for the CDR3: TGTGCCAGCAGTTATTTACAGGGGAAAGGCAATCAGCCCCAGCATTTT.

The gene calls are TRBV6-5 and TRBJ2-2; 8 bases align to TRBD1. CDR1 and CDR2 (germline): MNHEY, SVGAGI. The CDR3 is 14 residues long. V lost 5 bases and J lost 5; bases outside the gene matches: 4. The CDR3 nucleotides read TGTGCCAGCAGTAGCAGGGGGCTTACCGGGGAGCTGTTTTTT. It translates to CASSSRGLTGELFF.

The V call is TRBV27, the J call TRBJ1-4; D uncertain. This CDR3 spans 19 amino acids. Germline-derived CDR1 and CDR2 are MNHEY and SMNVEV (reference sequence). V was shortened by 0 bases and J by 0 bases, with 17 bases between the two germline ends. The CDR3, as DNA: TGTGCCAGCAGTTTATCGAAAGATGCTATCGATGCAACTAATGAAAAACTGTTTTTT. This encodes CASSLSKDAIDATNEKLFF.

Worth noting for this clone: A junction boundary mismatches the germline segment, possibly from a read error. The V call is TRBV5-1, the J call TRBJ2-5; 9 bases are shared with TRBD1. Germline values: CDR1 SGHRS, CDR2 YFSETQ. CDR3 size: 12 residues. The CDR3 sequence: CASSLDRGRFHF. In nucleotides, the CDR3 is TGCGCCAGCAGCTTGGACAGGGGGCGTTTCCACTTC.

The rearrangement uses TRBV29-1 and TRBJ1-1; D remains ambiguous. The CDR3 totals 12 residues. V lost 7 bases and J lost 4, with 13 bases in between. The germline gives CDR1 SQVTM, CDR2 ANQGSEA. The CDR3 sequence is CSGGGLGTEAFF. CDR3 nucleotide sequence: TGCAGCGGAGGAGGTCTGGGCACTGAAGCTTTCTTT.

The rearrangement joins TRBV18 to TRBJ1-3; D is possibly TRBD1 (6 bases). Trimming removed 4 bases at V and 0 bases at J, with 13 bases between. Germline assignment: CDR1 KGHSH and CDR2 LQKENI. The CDR3 extends over 16 amino acids. CDR3 sequence: CASSQGTSSSGNTIYF. The CDR3 region has the DNA TGTGCCAGCTCACAAGGGACATCGAGCTCTGGAAACACCATATATTTT.

The rearrangement joins TRBV10-3 to TRBJ2-7; the match to TRBD2 covers 9 bases. From germline, CDR1 is ENHRY and CDR2 SYGVKD. The CDR3 is 16 residues long. Losses at the gene ends were 4 bases for V and 2 bases for J; bases not matched to a gene: 9. This CDR3 reads CAISGGGSGRTYEQYF. Here the CDR3 DNA reads TGTGCCATCAGTGGCGGGGGTAGCGGGAGAACCTACGAGCAGTACTTC.

The V call is TRBV3-1 (or the pseudogene TRBV3-2), the J call TRBJ1-2; possibly TRBD1 for D (6 bases). The CDR3 is 15 amino acids. Germline V gives CDR1 LGHDT, CDR2 YNNKEL (reference sequence). Trimming took 3 bases from V and 8 from J, leaving 19 bases between them. The CDR3 region is CASSQGAGGLEGYTF. Here the CDR3 DNA reads TGTGCCAGCAGCCAGGGGGCAGGAGGACTGGAGGGCTACACCTTC.

The V call is TRBV9, the J call TRBJ2-3; TRBD2 aligns across 12 bases. CDR1 and CDR2 (germline): SGDLS, YYNGEE. Trimming cost V 3 bases and J 3 bases; bases outside gene matches: 5. CDR3 length: 16 amino acids. The CDR3 nucleotides read TGTGCCAGCAGCGGGGTGACTAGCGGGAGAACAGATACGCAGTATTTT. Its translation: CASSGVTSGRTDTQYF.

CDR3 region: CASSLAGNSYNSPLHF. The CDR3, as DNA: TGTGCCAGCAGTTTAGCCGGGAATTCCTATAATTCACCCCTCCACTTT. The chain uses TRBV27 and TRBJ1-6; no firm D call. The germline V and J ends were trimmed by 2 bases and 1 base, with 9 bases remaining between them. Germline lookup yields CDR1 MNHEY and CDR2 SMNVEV (reference sequence). This CDR3 comprises 16 residues.

V usage is TRBV5-4 and J usage is TRBJ1-4; 7 bases fit TRBD1. V trimming: 4 bases; J trimming: 5 bases; junction bases outside the gene matches: 8. Germline V gives CDR1 SGHNT, CDR2 YYREEE (reference sequence). The CDR3 length is 15 residues. CDR3 protein: CASSRQGWKNEKLFF. CDR3 bases: TGTGCCAGCAGCCGACAGGGTTGGAAGAATGAAAAACTGTTTTTT.

The genes are TRBV28 and TRBJ1-5; 11 positions match TRBD1. Germline CDR1 reads MDHEN; CDR2 reads SYDVKM. Trimming removed 6 bases from V and 5 bases from J; junction bases left unmatched: 9. The CDR3 runs to 16 residues. In DNA form, the CDR3 reads TGTGCCAGCAGGGGACAGGGGGTCGTACGGGATCAGCCCCAGCATTTT. Protein product: CASRGQGVVRDQPQHF.

This clone has ten or more counts. The chain couples TRBV6-2 or TRBV6-3 to TRBJ2-7; 9 bases line up with TRBD2. Looked up from germline, CDR1 is MNHEY and CDR2 is SVGEGT. There are 16 residues in the CDR3. Germline trimming cut 2 bases from V and 0 bases from J; bases unmatched to any gene: 5. As DNA, the CDR3 is TGTGCCAGCAGTTACCCGACTAGCGGTCTCTCCTACGAGCAGTACTTC. Encoded protein: CASSYPTSGLSYEQYF.

The chain couples TRBV4-3 to TRBJ1-2; maybe TRBD1 (6 bases). The CDR3 consists of 15 residues. The V end lost 2 bases, the J end lost 3 bases, and 13 bases lay between the germline ends. Germline V gene data show CDR1 as LGHNA and CDR2 as YSLEER. CDR3 bases: TGCGCCAGCAGCCAAACCGGCGCAGGGGACTATGGCTACACCTTC. Translated, it gives CASSQTGAGDYGYTF.

The chain combines TRBV6-5 with TRBJ1-1, with 8 bases matching TRBD1. The CDR3 length is 13 residues. Per the germline V gene, CDR1 is MNHEY and CDR2 is SVGAGI. V shed 5 bases, J shed 4 bases, and the junction held 3 bases outside the gene matches. The CDR3 bases are TGTGCCAGCAGTAGACAGGGGTCCACTGAAGCTTTCTTT. Translating it yields CASSRQGSTEAFF.

This clone was observed a handful of times. The V call is TRBV6-2 or TRBV6-3, the J call TRBJ1-6; no clear D gene. Germline lookup yields CDR1 MNHEY and CDR2 SVGEGT. There are 15 residues in the CDR3. Trimming cost V 5 bases and J 6 bases, with 14 bases left between them. CDR3 sequence: CASSQTSGANSPLHF. As DNA, the CDR3 is TGTGCCAGCAGTCAGACCTCAGGCGCTAATTCACCCCTCCACTTT.

This chain uses TRBV6-2 or TRBV6-3 with TRBJ2-7, with 15 bases identical to TRBD2. CDR3 length equals 17 residues. Germline CDR1 reads MNHEY; CDR2 reads SVGEGT. Germline trimming cut 0 bases from V and 6 bases from J; bases unmatched to any gene: 6. CDR3 nucleotides: TGTGCCAGCAGTTACTCCGGGACTAGCGGGAGGTTCGTCGAGCAGTACTTC. Amino acids: CASSYSGTSGRFVEQYF.

J is TRBJ2-7 and V is TRBV5-6; 7 bases match TRBD1. The CDR3 extends over 15 amino acids. After removal of 5 bases from V and 6 bases from J, the junction contained 14 bases not matched to a gene. CDR1 SGHDT and CDR2 YYEEEE come from the germline V gene. CDR3 in amino acids: CASSSQGVVLGEQYF. As DNA, the CDR3 is TGTGCCAGCAGTTCCCAGGGGGTTGTCCTGGGCGAGCAGTACTTC.

The chain links TRBV19 to TRBJ2-5; D remains ambiguous. This CDR3 has 13 residues. Trimming cost V 3 bases and J 5 bases, with 10 bases left between them. From germline, CDR1 is LNHDA and CDR2 SQIVND (reference sequence). The chain's CDR3 is CASSIVLEETQYF. CDR3 DNA sequence: TGTGCCAGTAGTATCGTGCTAGAGGAGACCCAGTACTTC. Full variable domain (rest looked up from reference TRBV19 and TRBJ2-5): DGGITQSPKYLFRKEGQNVTLSCEQNLNHDAMYWYRQDPGQGLRLIYYSQIVNDFQKGDIAEGYSVSREKKESFPLTVTSAQKNPTAFYLCASSIVLEETQYFGPGTRLLVL.

This clone was detected once. This sequence joins TRBV9 and TRBJ2-7; a weak D match, TRBD2 (5 bases). V lost 4 bases, J lost 6 bases, and 17 bases lay in between. The CDR3 is 14 amino acids. Germline V CDR1 and CDR2: SGDLS, YYNGEE. The CDR3 DNA follows: TGTGCCAGCAGCCCCCGGATCGTCGAGGGCGAGCAGTACTTC. Its protein product is CASSPRIVEGEQYF.